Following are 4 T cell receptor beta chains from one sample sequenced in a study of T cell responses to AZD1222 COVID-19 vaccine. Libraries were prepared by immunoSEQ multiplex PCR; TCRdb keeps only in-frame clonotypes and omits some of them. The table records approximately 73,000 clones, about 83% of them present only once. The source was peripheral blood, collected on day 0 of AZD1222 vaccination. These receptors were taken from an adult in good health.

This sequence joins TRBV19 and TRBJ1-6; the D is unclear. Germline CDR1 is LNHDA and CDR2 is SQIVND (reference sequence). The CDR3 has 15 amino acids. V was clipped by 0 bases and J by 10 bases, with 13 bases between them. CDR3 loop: CASSIDREGLSPLHF. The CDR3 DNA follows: TGTGCCAGTAGTATAGATCGGGAAGGGCTGTCACCCCTCCACTTT.

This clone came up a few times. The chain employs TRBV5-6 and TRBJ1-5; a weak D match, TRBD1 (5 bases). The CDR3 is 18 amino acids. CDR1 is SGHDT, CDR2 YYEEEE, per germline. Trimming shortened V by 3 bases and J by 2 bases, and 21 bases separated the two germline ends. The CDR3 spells CASSSYRQQPRGNQPQHF. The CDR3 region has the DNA TGTGCCAGCAGCTCCTACCGACAGCAACCTCGGGGCAATCAGCCCCAGCATTTT.

CDR3 DNA sequence: TGTGCCAGCAGCCGCGGTCGAGGGGTACCCGGGGAGCTGTTTTTT. It yields the protein CASSRGRGVPGELFF. The chain links TRBV13 to TRBJ2-2; TRBD1 or TRBD2 may be the D gene (5 bases each). Looked up from germline, CDR1 is PRHDT and CDR2 is FYEKMQ (reference sequence). V was shortened by 5 bases and J by 6 bases, with 16 bases between the two germline ends. The CDR3 is 15 amino acids.

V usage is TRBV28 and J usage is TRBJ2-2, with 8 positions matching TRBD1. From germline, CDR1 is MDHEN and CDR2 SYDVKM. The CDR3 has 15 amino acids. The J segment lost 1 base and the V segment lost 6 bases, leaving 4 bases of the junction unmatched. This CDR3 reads CASRAGTGNTGELFF. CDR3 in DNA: TGTGCCAGCAGGGCCGGGACAGGGAACACCGGGGAGCTGTTTTTT.